These 26 T cell receptor beta chains share one sample of origin, sequenced in a study of glioma-infiltrating T cells. The iRepertoire nested amplicon-rescue multiplex PCR amplified TCR alpha and beta CDR3s from RNA. TCRdb reanalysed the multiplex PCR reads using MiXCR and keeps one entry per CDR3 protein. This sample has a few hundred thousand distinct CDR3 sequences; around 45% occur once, and the top ten carry 12%. The sample comprised glioma tissue, nonneoplastic brain tissue, or PBMCs (not recorded which). The receptors derive from a human donor with low-grade glioma or glioblastoma, undergoing nonglioma brain surgery, or in good health (not recorded which).

Concerning this clonotype itself: One junction end disagrees with the germline gene, perhaps due to a read error. The J gene is TRBJ2-1, the V gene TRBV6-6, with TRBD1 matching over 8 bases. CDR1 is MNHNY and CDR2 is SVGAGI in the germline V gene (reference sequence). CDR3 size: 17 residues. CDR3 loop: CASSRTSGQVAYNEQLF. The DNA of the CDR3 is TGTGCCAGCAGCCGCACCTCGGGACAGGTCGCCTACAATGAGCAGCTCTTC.

This clonotype has a count of ten or more. The rearrangement joins TRBV28 to TRBJ1-4, with unresolved D. Deletions cut 3 bases from V and 11 bases from J, with 13 bases between. Germline values: CDR1 MDHEN, CDR2 SYDVKM. This CDR3 comprises 13 residues. DNA of the CDR3: TGTGCCAGCAGTTTTGAGTCGAGTAGGAAACTGTTTTTT. Its translation is CASSFESSRKLFF.

V gene TRBV7-2 combines with J gene TRBJ1-2; 8 positions match TRBD1. The ends lost 1 base at V and 10 bases at J; junction bases unmatched: 11. Germline-derived CDR1 and CDR2 are SGHTA and FQGNSA. This CDR3 comprises 15 residues. CDR3 nucleotides: TGTGCCAGCAGCTTAGGCGGGGGGACAGGCTACGACTACACCTTC. It yields the protein CASSLGGGTGYDYTF.

This sequence joins TRBV2 and TRBJ2-2, with TRBD1 as a possible D gene (6 bases). This CDR3 has 13 amino acids. V was trimmed by 7 bases and J by 7 bases, leaving 13 bases between them. Germline CDR1 is SNHLY and CDR2 is FYNNEI. The CDR3 loop is CASTSQGIGELFF. DNA of the CDR3: TGTGCCAGCACCAGTCAGGGGATCGGGGAGCTGTTTTTT.

The chain carries TRBV28 and TRBJ2-1; D may be TRBD1 or TRBD2 (5 bases each). V lost 4 bases to trimming and J lost 10 bases, with 14 bases between them. Germline values: CDR1 MDHEN, CDR2 SYDVKM. The CDR3 runs 13 residues. The CDR3 DNA sequence: TGTGCCAGCAGTTCGGCAGGGACCTACGAGCAGTTCTTC. Encoded protein: CASSSAGTYEQFF.

As concerns this clonotype: Its ends do not fully match the called genes, so a read error is possible. This chain connects TRBV19 to TRBJ1-5; maybe TRBD1 (5 bases). The CDR3 runs to 15 residues. Germline lookup yields CDR1 LNHDA and CDR2 SQIVND (reference sequence). This CDR3 is CASSMVTELNHPQHF. The CDR3 DNA reads as TGTGCCAGTAGTATGGTGACAGAGCTCAATCATCCCCAGCATTTT.

Of note for this clonotype: A much larger clone lies one base from this, so it may be a read error. This chain connects TRBV28 to TRBJ1-2, with 8 bases that match TRBD1. Germline values: CDR1 MDHEN, CDR2 SYDVKM. This CDR3 has 13 residues. With V trimmed by 7 bases and J by 6 bases, 7 bases remained unmatched. Here the CDR3 reads CASNSGQGHGYTF. The CDR3, as DNA: TGTGCCAGCAATTCCGGACAGGGTCATGGCTACACCTTC.

This chain connects TRBV18 to TRBJ1-2; D is possibly TRBD1 (6 bases). V lost 3 bases and J lost 4, with 15 bases in between. Germline V gene sequence: CDR1 KGHSH, CDR2 LQKENI. The CDR3 covers 15 residues. In DNA form, the CDR3 reads TGTGCCAGCTCACCCTCAGGGGCCGGCGCCTATGGCTACACCTTC. Translation gives CASSPSGAGAYGYTF.

The chain employs TRBV19 and TRBJ2-1; 9 nucleotides agree with TRBD2. Trimming at V came to 5 bases and at J to 8 bases, leaving 4 bases not matched to a gene. The germline gives CDR1 LNHDA, CDR2 SQIVND (reference sequence). The CDR3 covers 13 residues. The CDR3 sequence is CASSAGGPYEQFF. The CDR3 DNA sequence: TGTGCCAGTAGTGCGGGAGGGCCCTATGAGCAGTTCTTC.

The chain employs TRBV2 and TRBJ2-3; 8 bases line up with TRBD2. The CDR3 spans 14 residues. V lost 10 bases, J lost 6 bases, and 12 bases stayed unmatched. The germline V gene encodes CDR1 SNHLY and CDR2 FYNNEI. CDR3 DNA: TGTGCCAACAGGCCGAGCGGGAGCGGGGATACGCAGTATTTT. Protein sequence: CANRPSGSGDTQYF. The full variable domain, in which reference TRBV2 and TRBJ2-3 provide the parts outside the CDR3, is EPEVTQTPSHQVTQMGQEVILRCVPISNHLYFYWYRQILGQKVEFLVSFYNNEISEKSEIFDDQFSVERPDGSNFTLKIRSTKLEDSAMYFCANRPSGSGDTQYFGPGTRLTVL.

Worth noting for this clonotype: Just one base apart from a much larger clone, this may be a read error. This rearrangement joins TRBV27 to TRBJ2-7; 7 bases fit TRBD2. Germline-derived CDR1 and CDR2 are MNHEY and SMNVEV (reference sequence). The CDR3 sequence is 14 residues long. CDR3 region: CASSLVTSLETQHF. CDR3 coding DNA: TGTGCCAGCAGTTTGGTGACTAGCTTAGAGACCCAGCACTTC.

The table lists this clonotype with many counts. J is TRBJ1-5 and V is TRBV20-1; D is uncertain. Trimming pared 4 bases from V and 1 base from J, leaving 8 bases between. Per germline, CDR1 DFQATT and CDR2 SNEGSKA (reference sequence). The length of the CDR3 is 13 residues. The CDR3 DNA sequence: TGCAGTGCTACCGTGGGGAGCAATCAGCCCCAGCATTTT. The encoded protein is CSATVGSNQPQHF.

The V call is TRBV28, the J call TRBJ2-1; 9 bases align to TRBD1. The CDR3 extends over 15 amino acids. Trimming took 5 bases from V and 12 from J; bases not matched to a gene: 14. Germline values: CDR1 MDHEN, CDR2 SYDVKM. CDR3 region: CASSALGQGLMGQFF. DNA of the CDR3: TGTGCCAGCAGTGCCCTGGGACAGGGCCTTATGGGGCAGTTCTTC.

A few counts support this clonotype. The gene calls are TRBV7-2 and TRBJ2-7, with D possibly TRBD2 on 6 matching bases. CDR1 and CDR2 from the germline V gene are SGHTA and FQGNSA. V shed 0 bases and J shed 2 bases, with 11 bases lying between them. The CDR3 is 15 amino acids. The CDR3 reads CASSLALASPYEQYF. The CDR3 DNA reads TGTGCCAGCAGCTTAGCACTAGCCTCACCCTACGAGCAGTACTTC.

J is TRBJ2-3 and V is TRBV28; 13 nucleotides agree with TRBD2. The trim removed 6 bases at V and 4 bases at J, leaving 22 bases unmatched. The germline CDR1 and CDR2 sequences are MDHEN and SYDVKM. The CDR3 is made up of 21 amino acids. The CDR3 sequence is CASSPGDRARLAGGSADTQYF. The CDR3 nucleotides read TGTGCCAGCAGCCCTGGGGACAGAGCCAGACTAGCGGGAGGTAGTGCAGATACGCAGTATTTT.

This clonotype was seen a handful of times. The chain joins TRBV28 to TRBJ2-2, with D possibly matching TRBD1 (5 bases). Per germline, CDR1 MDHEN and CDR2 SYDVKM. V was clipped by 4 bases and J by 2 bases, with 11 bases between them. The CDR3 extends over 15 amino acids. The CDR3 sequence: CASSSGHRNTGELFF. The CDR3, as DNA: TGTGCCAGCAGTTCTGGACACCGAAACACCGGGGAGCTGTTTTTT.

On this clonotype itself: This may be a read error, as it is one base from a much larger clone. J is TRBJ2-4 and V is TRBV6-5; D possibly corresponds to TRBD1 (6 bases). V gave up 4 bases and J gave up 1 base, with 23 bases separating them. The CDR3 has 19 residues. Germline CDR1 and CDR2: MNHEY and SVGAGI. The CDR3 loop is CASSSSRHREPRAKNIQYF. CDR3 in DNA: TGTGCCAGCAGTTCCTCCAGACACAGGGAGCCCCGGGCCAAAAACATTCAGTACTTC.

Remarks on this clonotype: At one boundary the junction diverges from the germline segment, which might be a read error. The CDR3 DNA reads as TGTGCCAGCAGTTTAGTTTCGGGACAGGGTTTCTACGAGAAGTACTTC. Its protein product is CASSLVSGQGFYEKYF. The rearrangement joins TRBV27 to TRBJ2-7; 9 positions agree with TRBD1. The CDR3 extends over 16 amino acids. CDR1 is MNHEY and CDR2 is SMNVEV in the germline V gene (reference sequence).

V gene TRBV20-1 combines with J gene TRBJ1-6; 10 positions match TRBD1. This CDR3 contains 16 residues. Germline V gene lookup returns CDR1 DFQATT and CDR2 SNEGSKA (reference sequence). The junction had 10 bases not matched to a gene; V was cut back by 3 bases and J by 8 bases. In DNA form, the CDR3 reads TGCAGTGCTAGGGTCTACGGGACAGGGGAGTATTCACCCCTCCACTTT. Translating it yields CSARVYGTGEYSPLHF.

This clonotype was recorded many times. The chain has TRBV20-1 and TRBJ1-5, with unresolved D. This CDR3 is built from 15 residues. Germline-derived CDR1 and CDR2 are DFQATT and SNEGSKA (reference sequence). The V end lost 1 base, the J end lost 2 bases, and 12 bases lay between the germline ends. The CDR3 loop reads CSARVGGFGNQPQHF. CDR3 sequence (DNA): TGCAGTGCTAGAGTTGGAGGATTTGGCAATCAGCCCCAGCATTTT.

Only a few counts were recorded for this clonotype. V usage is TRBV24-1 and J usage is TRBJ2-5; TRBD2 might be the D (5 bases). V lost 2 bases to trimming and J lost 2 bases, with 17 bases between them. The germline gives CDR1 KGHDR, CDR2 SFDVKD. This CDR3 comprises 17 residues. CDR3 DNA sequence: TGTGCCACCAGTGATTCTACCGAAACTAGGCGACAAGAGACCCAGTACTTC. Its protein is CATSDSTETRRQETQYF.

The chain carries TRBV7-9 and TRBJ2-3; a weak D match, TRBD2 (6 bases). The CDR3 covers 15 residues. Germline V gene data show CDR1 as SEHNR and CDR2 as FQNEAQ (reference sequence). Trimming shortened V by 5 bases and J by 1 base, and 13 bases separated the two germline ends. DNA for the CDR3: TGTGCCAGCAGCCCCCCTGGCGGGGGCACAGATACGCAGTATTTT. Translated, it gives CASSPPGGGTDTQYF.

The V and J genes are TRBV3-1 and TRBJ2-3, with TRBD1 identical over 7 bases. The CDR3 extends over 17 amino acids. The V and J ends lost 1 base and 7 bases, in that order; junction bases with no gene match: 14. Germline CDR1 is LGHDT and CDR2 is YNNKEL (reference sequence). The DNA of the CDR3 is TGTGCCAGCAGCCAAGTGGCACGGGACAGAGCACCATATACGCAGTATTTT. Its translation is CASSQVARDRAPYTQYF.

This clonotype has only one observation. This clone may be a read error of a much larger clone one base away. Likely a read error: the CDR3 ends without its conserved phenylalanine or tryptophan. This chain connects TRBV27 to TRBJ1-2, with 10 positions matching TRBD1. Trimming took 4 bases from V and 7 from J; bases not matched to a gene: 6. The CDR3 runs 14 residues. The germline V gene encodes CDR1 MNHEY and CDR2 SMNVEV (reference sequence). The CDR3 protein is CASSSGTGVGGYTI. In nucleotides, the CDR3 is TGTGCCAGCAGTTCCGGGACAGGGGTGGGTGGCTACACCATC.

Note on this clonotype: This could be a read error, since a much larger clone is one nucleotide away. The rearrangement links TRBV7-2 to TRBJ1-6, with 7 positions matching TRBD1. Losses at the gene ends were 0 bases for V and 10 bases for J; bases not matched to a gene: 6. This CDR3 has 15 residues. Germline assignment: CDR1 SGHTA and CDR2 FQGNSA. CDR3 nucleotide sequence: TGTGCCAGCAGCTTAGCGACAGGGTTGTGGTCACCCCTCCACTTT. Translating it yields CASSLATGLWSPLHF.

This chain links TRBV6-6 with TRBJ1-3; the D gene is possibly TRBD1 (6 bases). The V and J ends lost 1 base and 4 bases respectively, with 14 bases between them. Germline CDR1 reads MNHNY; CDR2 reads SVGAGI (reference sequence). The CDR3 has 16 residues. CDR3 in amino acids: CASSYFLHRDGNTIYF. In DNA, the CDR3 is TGTGCCAGCAGTTACTTTCTACACAGGGACGGAAACACCATATATTTT.